This T cell receptor (beta chain) was retrieved from a study of human T cells and chemical hapten exposure (TCRdb year 2021). Regarding the study in general: For sensitization, 2% DPC in acetone was applied to a 2 cm by 2 cm area of upper inner arm skin. Weekly therapeutic DPC doses were additionally applied to the scalp of patients throughout the approximately 25-week study period. Patch tests used Finn chambers with 0.01% DPC on the upper back, scored after 6 days by International Contact Dermatitis Research Group standards. The mostly female patient cohort included alopecia areata with under or over 50% scalp involvement, alopecia totalis and alopecia universalis. Libraries were pooled for sequencing, and variation in per-sample TCR yields was attributed mainly to small differences in library volumes within the pool. This study followed changes in the peripheral blood TCR repertoire in vivo during primary and secondary sensitization of alopecia patients to the hapten diphenylcyclopropenone (DPC). Blood samples were taken from patients before sensitization (week 0) and then at 2, 6 and about 24 weeks after DPC sensitization. Blood for TCR sequencing was provided by twenty-nine alopecia patients at one to four time points (pre-sensitization, 2, 6 and 24 weeks).

Paper-wide results and their limitations: Significantly more large CDR3 similarity clusters were formed by expanded TCRs than by pre-sensitization or healthy control sets, consistent with antigen-driven responses. After repeated subsampling, changes were observed in the strength of the expansion versus patch-test correlation and in the threshold at which the correlation became significant. Alopecia, a presumed autoimmune disease, was present in all patients, so the immune response of the patients might differ from that of healthy individuals. The number of TCRs above 1 in 1000 frequency did not change with DPC sensitization; there was no evidence of global repertoire structure alterations. A positive correlation was found between the number of PT1 expanded TCRs and patch test score, with significance reached at thresholds 8, 16 and 32 but not 4.

Read against the paper, the sample's time point label means: patch test 2, 6 weeks after DPC sensitization. The sample's treatment or condition, from its label and the paper: therapeutic diphenylcyclopropenone sensitization with weekly scalp DPC. At every patch-test visit, the blood draw took place before the patch test was put on. Eligible patients were aged 18 to 70, diagnosed with alopecia, deemed suitable for DPC therapy, and excluded if pregnant. Total RNA was isolated from unfractionated whole blood collected in Tempus Blood RNA tubes. Library construction relied on RACE. This sample was sequenced with a NextSeq 500. During library preparation, unique molecular identifiers were attached to individual cDNA molecules so that TCRs could be counted quantitatively and reproducibly. For every blood RNA sample, sequencing covered both the TCR alpha and TCR beta chains. The published analysis was carried out like this. Samples had a median of roughly 98,000 TCRs, with a range from about 23,224 to 750,000. The Decombinator software suite was used to annotate the V, J and CDR3 of the TCR reads. For the PS versus PT1 abundance plots, all samples were subsampled to the same number of TCRs (28,000). Expanded TCRs were defined as absent before sensitization and observed at least eight times at the 2-week time point. The public reads were run again by TCRdb, first through fastp at Q25 and then through MiXCR, and only productive beta chains were kept. Rows are unified per CDR3 protein, each entry keeping the most common DNA and genes. V and J calls and clone size were set by TCRdb, not the authors. A total of approximately 80,000 distinct CDR3 sequences appear in this sample, about a tenth of them only once. Jointly, the top ten make up roughly 2.4% of the sample.

From cysteine to phenylalanine, the CDR3 is 15 amino acids long. Of all the DNA, just the CDR3 is kept, 45 bases in frame from base 1. Trimming takes 6 bases off V and 7 bases off J; junction bases not matched to a gene: 12. In the germline V gene, CDR1 corresponds to MNHEY and CDR2 to SVGAGI. This clonotype was seen a few times. Its antigen target is currently unknown. Base quality data are lacking; no much larger clone is found one base away. The source is a woman aged 25-40 years with alopecia areata. Some clones in this sample may be carry-over from other donors' samples. Sequencing used whole blood, obtained in connection with sensitization to the hapten diphenylcyclopropenone (DPC). The chain is assembled from TRBV6-5 and TRBJ1-1, with TRBD1 matching 9 junction bases. The CDR3 corresponds to CASRPGQGWLDEAFF. The DNA sequence follows: TGTGCCAGCAGACCGGGACAGGGATGGTTAGATGAAGCTTTCTTT.